Below, 27 T cell receptor beta chains from the same sample are listed, as sequenced in a study of CD8+CD57+ T cells in acquired aplastic anemia. Both TCR beta VDJ combination and CDR3 sequence profiling were carried out. Genomic DNA was the template for this profiling. Using its own MiXCR run on the reads, TCRdb lists one record per CDR3 protein. The sample holds 120,000 or so distinct CDR3 sequences, over 30% seen once. All patients picked for sequencing had shown, by flow cytometry, an expansion of CD8+CD57+ cells. The sequencing input was sorted CD4+, CD8+, or CD8+CD57+ T cells (not recorded which) from PBMCs. These receptors originate from a human donor with aplastic anemia.

Many counts were recorded for this clonotype. The chain links TRBV12-3 or TRBV12-4 to TRBJ2-1; 14 positions match TRBD2. The CDR3 has 14 residues. V shed 7 bases and J 15 bases; nucleotides not matched to a gene: 11. CDR3 residues: CASKLGLAGANPFF. The CDR3 DNA reads as TGTGCCAGCAAGCTGGGACTAGCGGGGGCCAATCCGTTCTTC.

The chain uses TRBV20-1 and TRBJ1-2; no reliable D call. The CDR3 length is 17 residues. V was trimmed by 3 bases and J by 0 bases, leaving 20 bases between them. Germline CDR1 is DFQATT and CDR2 is SNEGSKA (reference sequence). DNA of the CDR3: TGCAGTGCTAGTATCTTTAGAGCAGAGACTTCTAACTATGGCTACACCTTC. Its protein is CSASIFRAETSNYGYTF.

With respect to this clonotype: A single base separates this from a much larger clone, so it may be a read error. The chain links TRBV5-6 to TRBJ1-2, with TRBD1 identical over 8 bases. The CDR3 spans 13 residues. Germline-derived CDR1 and CDR2 are SGHDT and YYEEEE. Unmatched junction bases numbered 5, after V lost 5 bases and J lost 5 bases. CDR3 coding DNA: TGTGCCAGCAGACCGGACAGGGTTTATGGCTACACCTTC. As protein: CASRPDRVYGYTF.

V and J are TRBV2 and TRBJ1-5, with D possibly being TRBD1 (5 bases). Germline V gives CDR1 SNHLY, CDR2 FYNNEI. CDR3 length: 13 residues. Trimming cost V 2 bases and J 6 bases, with 8 bases left between them. The CDR3 DNA reads TGTGCCAGCAGTGAACGGGGGGGTCAGCCCCAGCATTTT. As protein: CASSERGGQPQHF.

CDR3 bases: TGCAGCGTTACCGGGACAGGGGTTAAGGGCTACACCTTC. Translated, it gives CSVTGTGVKGYTF. The rearrangement joins TRBV29-1 to TRBJ1-2; 10 bases map to TRBD1. V lost 5 bases and J lost 8; bases outside the gene matches: 8. The CDR3 is made up of 13 amino acids. In germline, CDR1 is SQVTM, CDR2 ANQGSEA.

V usage is TRBV19 and J usage is TRBJ2-4, with D perhaps TRBD2 (5 bases). V was shortened by 9 bases and J by 4 bases, with 13 bases between the two germline ends. Germline V CDR1 and CDR2: LNHDA, SQIVND (reference sequence). The CDR3 runs to 13 residues. CDR3 nucleotide sequence: TGTGCCAGCAGCTTGGAGGTAAAAAACATTCAGTACTTC. Encoded protein: CASSLEVKNIQYF.

The table lists this clonotype with a count of one. The rearrangement links TRBV10-3 to TRBJ2-5; 10 nucleotides match TRBD1. In germline, CDR1 is ENHRY, CDR2 SYGVKD. The CDR3 sequence is 15 residues long. The junction had 4 bases not matched to a gene; V was cut back by 2 bases and J by 4 bases. The CDR3 DNA follows: TGTGCCATCAGTGAGACTAGGGACAGGGGAGAGACCCAGTACTTC. Its translation: CAISETRDRGETQYF.

In its sample, this clonotype was seen many times. The chain carries TRBV2 and TRBJ2-7; D may be TRBD1 (6 bases). Germline V lookup: CDR1 SNHLY, CDR2 FYNNEI. This CDR3 spans 12 amino acids. V was trimmed by 6 bases and J by 4 bases, leaving 10 bases between them. CDR3 sequence: CASSPDRYEQYV. The CDR3 DNA reads TGTGCCAGCAGCCCGGACAGATACGAGCAGTACGTC.

The rearrangement joins TRBV28 to TRBJ1-1, with unresolved D. With 6 bases removed from V and 0 bases from J, the gap between germline ends came to 14 bases. The CDR3 runs 15 residues. CDR1 MDHEN and CDR2 SYDVKM come from the germline V gene. CDR3 sequence (DNA): TGTGCCAGCAGCCCAGTGGAGGCTATGAACACTGAAGCTTTCTTT. As protein: CASSPVEAMNTEAFF.

As regards this clonotype: The CDR3 does not end in the conserved phenylalanine or tryptophan, so this is likely a read error. The chain joins TRBV10-2 to TRBJ1-6, with 7 bases lining up with TRBD1. V lost 5 bases to trimming and J lost 5 bases; unmatched junction nucleotides: 9. Germline-derived CDR1 and CDR2 are WSHSY and SAAADI. This CDR3 has 16 residues. Here the CDR3 DNA reads TGCGCCAGCAGTTACTCGGGACAGCACCATAATTCACCCCTCCACCTT. This encodes CASSYSGQHHNSPLHL.

V gene TRBV15 combines with J gene TRBJ2-3; D not certain. Germline CDR1 LNHNV, CDR2 YYDKDF (reference sequence). The length of the CDR3 is 13 residues. The V end was cut by 3 bases, the J end by 5 bases, with 9 bases between. DNA for the CDR3: TGTGCCACCAGCAGGATGTCGGGAGATACGCAGTATTTT. Protein: CATSRMSGDTQYF.

This clonotype was picked up many times. The chain employs TRBV6-1 and TRBJ1-1, with D tentatively TRBD1 (6 bases). The CDR3 totals 14 residues. Germline V CDR1 and CDR2: MNHNS, SASEGT. The V end lost 2 bases, the J end lost 7 bases, and 14 bases lay between the germline ends. The CDR3 DNA follows: TGTGCCAGCAGTGAACCGGGACAAACAAATGAAGCTTTCTTT. The encoded protein is CASSEPGQTNEAFF.

This clonotype showed up just a few times. The chain employs TRBV19 and TRBJ1-3; D is uncertain. Trimming shortened V by 3 bases and J by 0 bases, and 9 bases separated the two germline ends. Looked up from germline, CDR1 is LNHDA and CDR2 is SQIVND (reference sequence). The CDR3 covers 15 residues. CDR3 sequence (DNA): TGTGCCAGTAGTATGGTAGAGAGCTCTGGAAACACCATATATTTT. Protein: CASSMVESSGNTIYF. Using reference TRBV19 and TRBJ1-3 for the parts outside the CDR3, the full variable domain is DGGITQSPKYLFRKEGQNVTLSCEQNLNHDAMYWYRQDPGQGLRLIYYSQIVNDFQKGDIAEGYSVSREKKESFPLTVTSAQKNPTAFYLCASSMVESSGNTIYFGEGSWLTVV.

This clonotype was seen ten or more times. The rearrangement links TRBV11-1 to TRBJ2-1; 15 bases match TRBD2. In germline, CDR1 is SGHAT, CDR2 FQDESV (reference sequence). The CDR3 extends over 19 amino acids. Unmatched junction bases numbered 7, after V lost 2 bases and J lost 2 bases. The CDR3 nucleotides read TGTGCCAGCAGCTTACGGACTAGCGGGGGGGCCCTTCCCTACAATGAGCAGTTCTTC. It codes for CASSLRTSGGALPYNEQFF.

The chain employs TRBV9 and TRBJ2-7; D possibly uses TRBD1 or TRBD2 (5 bases each). This CDR3 contains 17 residues. Trimming pared 0 bases from V and 1 base from J, leaving 17 bases between. Germline V gives CDR1 SGDLS, CDR2 YYNGEE. The CDR3, as DNA: TGTGCCAGCAGCGTAGGCCCCGGGACCAAAATATCCTACGAGCAGTACTTC. Protein sequence: CASSVGPGTKISYEQYF.

The CDR3 nucleotides are TGTGCCACCAGTGATTCGGGACTAGGCAGTTCCTACGAGCAGTACTTC. Residues: CATSDSGLGSSYEQYF. The gene calls are TRBV24-1 and TRBJ2-7; 8 nucleotides align to TRBD2. Per the germline V gene, CDR1 is KGHDR and CDR2 is SFDVKD. V dropped 2 bases and J dropped 1; count of bases not matched to a gene: 6. This CDR3 is built from 16 residues.

This clonotype was seen at least ten times. The rearrangement links TRBV10-3 to TRBJ1-5, with D maybe TRBD1 (6 bases). The CDR3 spans 17 residues. The germline CDR1 and CDR2 sequences are ENHRY and SYGVKD. Trimming pared 4 bases from V and 1 base from J, leaving 17 bases between. The DNA for the CDR3 is TGTGCCATCAGTGCCCGGGCCGGGGGGCAGAGCAATCAGCCCCAGCATTTT. Its protein product is CAISARAGGQSNQPQHF.

The V gene is TRBV15, the J gene TRBJ1-1, with TRBD1 matching 9 bases. CDR1 LNHNV and CDR2 YYDKDF come from the germline V gene (reference sequence). J gave up 0 bases and V 1 base, and 3 bases lay outside the gene matches. This CDR3 is built from 16 residues. CDR3 protein: CATSRGDRAMNTEAFF. The CDR3 nucleotides are TGTGCCACCAGCAGAGGGGACAGGGCGATGAACACTGAAGCTTTCTTT.

The chain links TRBV15 to TRBJ2-5; D is unresolved. Germline CDR1 is LNHNV and CDR2 is YYDKDF (reference sequence). V shed 1 base and J shed 4 bases, with 10 bases lying between them. The CDR3 covers 14 residues. CDR3 nucleotides: TGTGCCACCAGCAGAGTAGAAGTTTTAGAGACCCAGTACTTC. Protein product: CATSRVEVLETQYF.

This chain connects TRBV2 to TRBJ1-6; D gene ambiguous. The germline V gene encodes CDR1 SNHLY and CDR2 FYNNEI. Trimming pared 3 bases from V and 15 bases from J, leaving 9 bases between. This CDR3 is 11 amino acids long. The CDR3, as DNA: TGTGCCAGCAGTGATGGGCTGGACCTCCACTTT. This gives the protein CASSDGLDLHF.

In its sample, this clonotype was seen many times. J is TRBJ2-7 and V is TRBV3-1, with TRBD2 matching over 9 bases. Germline assignment: CDR1 LGHDT and CDR2 YNNKEL (reference sequence). The CDR3 is made up of 16 amino acids. After removal of 2 bases from V and 2 bases from J, the junction contained 7 bases not matched to a gene. The chain's CDR3 is CASSQQAGGSTYEQYF. The CDR3 nucleotides read TGTGCCAGCAGCCAACAAGCGGGGGGAAGTACCTACGAGCAGTACTTC.

Turning to this clonotype: This may stem from a read error, because a much larger clone lies one nucleotide away. The chain carries TRBV19 and TRBJ2-1; 10 nucleotides align to TRBD2. Germline CDR1 LNHDA, CDR2 SQIVND (reference sequence). This CDR3 is built from 17 residues. CDR3 DNA: TGTGCCAGTAGTTGGGATTTAGGAGCGGGGGGGTACAATGAGCAGCTCTTC. Protein product: CASSWDLGAGGYNEQLF. Supplemented by reference TRBV19 and TRBJ2-1, the full variable domain reads DGGITQSPKYLFRKEGQNVTLSCEQNLNHDAMYWYRQDPGQGLRLIYYSQIVNDFQKGDIAEGYSVSREKKESFPLTVTSAQKNPTAFYLCASSWDLGAGGYNEQLFGPGTRLTVL.

This clonotype was counted ten times or more. V is TRBV20-1 and J is TRBJ2-5, with D maybe TRBD1 (6 bases). The length of the CDR3 is 12 residues. V was trimmed by 3 bases and J by 1 base, leaving 6 bases between them. Germline V gives CDR1 DFQATT, CDR2 SNEGSKA (reference sequence). In DNA form, the CDR3 reads TGCAGTGCTAGGACAGGCCAAGAGACCCAGTACTTC. Amino acid sequence: CSARTGQETQYF.

This clonotype was seen at least ten times. The V gene is TRBV20-1, the J gene TRBJ2-6; D gene unclear. This CDR3 comprises 15 residues. Trimming took off 0 bases at V and 2 bases at J, with 8 bases between the two ends. In germline, CDR1 is DFQATT, CDR2 SNEGSKA (reference sequence). CDR3 sequence reads: CSARDLRAGANVLTF. CDR3 coding DNA: TGCAGTGCTAGAGACTTAAGGGCTGGGGCCAACGTCCTGACTTTC.

This clonotype was observed once. V gene TRBV6-2 or TRBV6-3 combines with J gene TRBJ2-2; 11 bases match TRBD1. Looked up from germline, CDR1 is MNHEY and CDR2 is SVGEGT. V was pared by 4 bases and J by 4 bases, with 5 bases of the junction left unmatched. The CDR3 is 16 residues long. This CDR3 is CASSWDRGFSTGELFF. The CDR3 nucleotides read TGTGCCAGCAGTTGGGACAGGGGGTTCAGCACCGGGGAGCTGTTTTTT.

About this clonotype itself: A much larger clone sits a single nucleotide away, making a read error possible. This chain connects TRBV6-5 to TRBJ2-7; D gene uncertain. This CDR3 has 15 residues. In germline, CDR1 is MNHEY, CDR2 SVGAGI. CDR3 bases: TGTGCCAGCAGTTACTCGTCTGGCAGGAGTTACGAGCAGGACTTC. This codes for CASSYSSGRSYEQDF.

In this sample, this clonotype turned up many times. V is TRBV20-1 and J is TRBJ1-4; 10 bases are shared with TRBD1. The V and J ends lost 0 bases and 7 bases, in that order; junction bases with no gene match: 5. The CDR3 is 15 amino acids. The germline CDR1 and CDR2 sequences are DFQATT and SNEGSKA (reference sequence). CDR3 sequence (DNA): TGCAGTGCTAGAGATCCCCGGGACAGGGGTGAAAAACTGTTTTTT. Its protein is CSARDPRDRGEKLFF.